This TCR beta chain is from a study of blood T cell repertoires in COVID-19. The CDR3 totals 13 residues. Germline V CDR1 and CDR2: MNHNY, SVGAGI (reference sequence). V lost 10 bases to trimming and J lost 3 bases; unmatched junction nucleotides: 7. Generated by immunoSEQ multiplex PCR, the TCRdb table keeps only in-frame clones and is missing some. Of fewer than 500,000 clones listed, nearly 90% are singletons. Material for sequencing was PBMCs or T cells enriched from blood (not recorded which). The TCR was taken from a woman between 18 and 30 years old with acute COVID-19. This chain uses TRBV6-6 with TRBJ2-7; 9 bases align to TRBD1. CDR3 protein: CAISGTGHYEQYF. CDR3 in DNA: TGTGCCATCTCCGGGACAGGGCACTACGAGCAGTACTTC.